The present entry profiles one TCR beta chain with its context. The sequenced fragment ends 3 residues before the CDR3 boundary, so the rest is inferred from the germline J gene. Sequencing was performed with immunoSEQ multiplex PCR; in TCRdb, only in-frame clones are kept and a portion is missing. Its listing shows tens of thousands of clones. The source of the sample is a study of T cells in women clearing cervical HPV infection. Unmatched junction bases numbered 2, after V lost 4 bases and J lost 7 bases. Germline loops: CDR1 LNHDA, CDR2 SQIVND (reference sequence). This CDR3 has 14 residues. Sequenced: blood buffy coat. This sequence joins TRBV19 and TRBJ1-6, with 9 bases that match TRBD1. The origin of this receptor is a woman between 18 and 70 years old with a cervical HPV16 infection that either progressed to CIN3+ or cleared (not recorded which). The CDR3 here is CASSKDRGNSPLHF. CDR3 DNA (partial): TGTGCCAGTAGTAAGGACAGGGGAAATTCACCC.